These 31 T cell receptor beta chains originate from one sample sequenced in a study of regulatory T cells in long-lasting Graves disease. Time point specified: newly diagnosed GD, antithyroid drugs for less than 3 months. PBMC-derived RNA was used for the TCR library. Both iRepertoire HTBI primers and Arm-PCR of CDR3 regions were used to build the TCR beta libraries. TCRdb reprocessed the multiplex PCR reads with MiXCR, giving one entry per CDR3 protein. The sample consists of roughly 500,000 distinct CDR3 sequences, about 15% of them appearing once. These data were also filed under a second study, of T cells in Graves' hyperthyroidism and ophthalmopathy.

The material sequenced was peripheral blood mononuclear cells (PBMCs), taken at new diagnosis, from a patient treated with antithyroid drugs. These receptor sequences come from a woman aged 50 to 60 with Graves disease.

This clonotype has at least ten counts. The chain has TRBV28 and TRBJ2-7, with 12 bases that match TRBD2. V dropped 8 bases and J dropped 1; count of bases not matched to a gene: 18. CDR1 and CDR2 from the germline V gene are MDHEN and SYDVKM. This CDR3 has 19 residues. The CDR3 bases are TGTGCCAGCCGGGTTTGGGGAACTAGCGGGAGGAGCGGGTCCTACGAGCAGTACTTC. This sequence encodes CASRVWGTSGRSGSYEQYF.

The CDR3 sequence is CASSVVRGFNEQFF. CDR3 DNA sequence: TGTGCCAGTAGTGTGGTCCGTGGGTTCAATGAGCAGTTCTTC. The chain employs TRBV19 and TRBJ2-1; D gene uncertain. Per the germline V gene, CDR1 is LNHDA and CDR2 is SQIVND (reference sequence). This CDR3 has 14 residues. V was clipped by 5 bases and J by 6 bases, with 14 bases between them.

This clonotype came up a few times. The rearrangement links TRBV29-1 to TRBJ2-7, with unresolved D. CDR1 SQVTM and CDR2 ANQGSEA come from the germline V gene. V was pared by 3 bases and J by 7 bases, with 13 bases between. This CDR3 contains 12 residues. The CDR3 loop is CSVDRPGEEQYF. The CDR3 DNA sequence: TGCAGCGTTGATCGCCCAGGTGAGGAGCAGTACTTC.

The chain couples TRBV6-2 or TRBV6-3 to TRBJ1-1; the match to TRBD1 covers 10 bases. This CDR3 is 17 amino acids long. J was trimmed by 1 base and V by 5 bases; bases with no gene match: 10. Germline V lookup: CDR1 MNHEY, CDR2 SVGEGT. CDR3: CASSKLGRQGANTEAFF. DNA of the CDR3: TGTGCCAGCAGTAAATTGGGTAGACAGGGGGCGAACACTGAAGCTTTCTTT.

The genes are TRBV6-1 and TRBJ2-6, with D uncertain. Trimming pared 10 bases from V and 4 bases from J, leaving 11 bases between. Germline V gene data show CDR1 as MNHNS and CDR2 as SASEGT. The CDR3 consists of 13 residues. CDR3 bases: TGTGCCACCTCAAGGACGGGGGCCAACGTCCTGACTTTC. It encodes CATSRTGANVLTF.

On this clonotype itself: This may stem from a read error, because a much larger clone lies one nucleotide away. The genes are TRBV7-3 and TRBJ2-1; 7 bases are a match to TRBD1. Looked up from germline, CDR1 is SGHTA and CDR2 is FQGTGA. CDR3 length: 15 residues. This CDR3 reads CASSPGSGQYNEQLF. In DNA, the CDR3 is TGTGCCAGCAGCCCTGGTTCGGGACAGTACAATGAGCAGTTGTTC.

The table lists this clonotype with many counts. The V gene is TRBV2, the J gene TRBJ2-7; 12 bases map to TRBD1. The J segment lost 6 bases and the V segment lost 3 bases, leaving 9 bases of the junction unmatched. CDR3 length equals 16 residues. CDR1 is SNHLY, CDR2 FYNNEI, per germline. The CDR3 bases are TGTGCCAGCAGTGAGATGGGACAGGGGGCCCGCGGCGAGCAGTACTTC. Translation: CASSEMGQGARGEQYF.

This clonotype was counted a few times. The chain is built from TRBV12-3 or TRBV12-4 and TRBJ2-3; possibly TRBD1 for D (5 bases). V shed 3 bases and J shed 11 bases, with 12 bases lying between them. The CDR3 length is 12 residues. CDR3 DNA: TGTGCCAGCAGTTTGAGGCAGGGCGGGCAGTATTTT. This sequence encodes CASSLRQGGQYF.

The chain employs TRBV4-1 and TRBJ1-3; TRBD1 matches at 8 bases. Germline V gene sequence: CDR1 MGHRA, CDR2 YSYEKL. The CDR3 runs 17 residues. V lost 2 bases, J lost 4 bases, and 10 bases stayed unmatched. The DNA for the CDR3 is TGCGCCAGCAGCCAAAGTTGGCAGGGGGCGCAGGGAAACACCATATATTTT. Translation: CASSQSWQGAQGNTIYF.

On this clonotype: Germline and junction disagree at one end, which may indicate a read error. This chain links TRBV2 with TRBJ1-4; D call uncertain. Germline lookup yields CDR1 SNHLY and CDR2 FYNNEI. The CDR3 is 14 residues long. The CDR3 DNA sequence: TGTGCCAGCAGTGATGAAGGTTCTTATGAAAAACTGTCTTTT. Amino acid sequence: CASSDEGSYEKLSF.

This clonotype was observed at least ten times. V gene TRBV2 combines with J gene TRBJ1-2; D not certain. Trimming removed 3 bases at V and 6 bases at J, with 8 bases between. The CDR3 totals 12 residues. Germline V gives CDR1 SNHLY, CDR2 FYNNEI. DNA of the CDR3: TGTGCCAGCAGTGACTGGGGAGATGGCTACACCTTC. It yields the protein CASSDWGDGYTF.

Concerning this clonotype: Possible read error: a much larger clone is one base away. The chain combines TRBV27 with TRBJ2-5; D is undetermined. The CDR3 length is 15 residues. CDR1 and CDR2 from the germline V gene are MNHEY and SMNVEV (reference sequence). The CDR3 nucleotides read TGTGCCAACAGTTTACCTAGTGCCCTCCAAGAGACCCAGTACTTC. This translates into CANSLPSALQETQYF.

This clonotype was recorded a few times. Here the CDR3 DNA reads TGTGCCATCAGTGAACCGGGACAGGGGAGTAATTCACCCCTCCACTTT. Protein: CAISEPGQGSNSPLHF. The genes are TRBV10-3 and TRBJ1-6; TRBD1 matches 10 bases. Trimming at V came to 3 bases and at J to 6 bases, leaving 5 bases not matched to a gene. In germline, CDR1 is ENHRY, CDR2 SYGVKD. This CDR3 has 16 amino acids.

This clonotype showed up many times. The CDR3, as DNA: TGCGCCAGCAGCTTGGCCCTCCCTATCTATGGCTACACCTTC. Translated: CASSLALPIYGYTF. The V and J genes are TRBV5-1 and TRBJ1-2, with D hard to call. The CDR3 runs to 14 residues. Trimming took off 0 bases at V and 4 bases at J, with 10 bases between the two ends. CDR1 SGHRS and CDR2 YFSETQ come from the germline V gene.

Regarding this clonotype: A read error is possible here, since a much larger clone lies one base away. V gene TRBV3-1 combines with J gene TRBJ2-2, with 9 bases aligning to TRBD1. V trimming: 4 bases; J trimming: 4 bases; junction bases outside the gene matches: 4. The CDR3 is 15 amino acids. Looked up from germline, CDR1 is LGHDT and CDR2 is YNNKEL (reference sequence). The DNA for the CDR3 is TGTGCCAGCAGCCTTCTGACAGGGGGCACCGGGGAGCTGTTTTTT. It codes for CASSLLTGGTGELFF.

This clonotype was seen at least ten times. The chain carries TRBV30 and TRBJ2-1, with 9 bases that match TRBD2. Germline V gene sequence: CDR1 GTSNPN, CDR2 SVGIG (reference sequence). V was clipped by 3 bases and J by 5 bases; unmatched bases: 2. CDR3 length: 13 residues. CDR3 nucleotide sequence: TGTGCCTGGAGCCTAGCGGGGAACAATGAGCAGTTCTTC. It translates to CAWSLAGNNEQFF. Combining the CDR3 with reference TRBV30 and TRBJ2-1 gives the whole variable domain SQTIHQWPATLVQPVGSPLSLECTVEGTSNPNLYWYRQAAGRGLQLLFYSVGIGQISSEVPQNLSASRPQDRQFILSSKKLLLSDSGFYLCAWSLAGNNEQFFGPGTRLTVL.

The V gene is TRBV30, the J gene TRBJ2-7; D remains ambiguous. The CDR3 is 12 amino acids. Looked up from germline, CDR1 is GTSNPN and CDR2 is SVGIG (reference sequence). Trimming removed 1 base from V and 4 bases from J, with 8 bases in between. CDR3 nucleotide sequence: TGTGCCTGGAGTGCGGCAACATACGAGCAGTACTTC. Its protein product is CAWSAATYEQYF.

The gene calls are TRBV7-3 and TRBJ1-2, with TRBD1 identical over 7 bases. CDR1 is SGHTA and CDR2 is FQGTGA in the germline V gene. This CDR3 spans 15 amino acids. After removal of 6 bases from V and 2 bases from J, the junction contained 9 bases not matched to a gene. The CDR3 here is CASSSGGQSNYGYTF. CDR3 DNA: TGTGCCAGCAGTTCGGGGGGACAGTCAAACTATGGCTACACCTTC.

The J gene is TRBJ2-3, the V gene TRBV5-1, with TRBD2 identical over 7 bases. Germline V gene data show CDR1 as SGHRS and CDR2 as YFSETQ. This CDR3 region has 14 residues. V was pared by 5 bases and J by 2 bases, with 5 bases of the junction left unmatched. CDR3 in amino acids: CASRAGSVTDTQYF. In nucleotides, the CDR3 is TGCGCCAGCAGAGCGGGATCAGTCACAGATACGCAGTATTTT.

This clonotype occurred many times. The CDR3 nucleotides are TGTGCCAGCAGTGATGGTAGCGGGAGTCAGCCCCAGCATTTT. Amino acids: CASSDGSGSQPQHF. The rearrangement links TRBV2 to TRBJ1-5; D is unclear. This CDR3 is 14 amino acids long. CDR1 SNHLY and CDR2 FYNNEI come from the germline V gene. Trimming stripped 3 bases from V and 6 bases from J, with 12 bases between.

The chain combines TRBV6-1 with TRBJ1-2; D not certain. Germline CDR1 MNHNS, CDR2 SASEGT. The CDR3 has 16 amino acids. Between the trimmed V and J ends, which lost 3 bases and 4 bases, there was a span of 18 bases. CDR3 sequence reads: CASSDGFYSEIYGYTF. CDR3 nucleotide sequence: TGTGCCAGCAGTGATGGGTTTTATAGCGAGATCTATGGCTACACCTTC.

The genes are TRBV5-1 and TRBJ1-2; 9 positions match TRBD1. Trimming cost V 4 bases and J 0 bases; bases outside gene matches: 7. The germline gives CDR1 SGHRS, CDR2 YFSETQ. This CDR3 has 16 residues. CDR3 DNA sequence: TGCGCCAGCAGCCCCGACAGGGGGGGGACTAACTATGGCTACACCTTC. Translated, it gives CASSPDRGGTNYGYTF.

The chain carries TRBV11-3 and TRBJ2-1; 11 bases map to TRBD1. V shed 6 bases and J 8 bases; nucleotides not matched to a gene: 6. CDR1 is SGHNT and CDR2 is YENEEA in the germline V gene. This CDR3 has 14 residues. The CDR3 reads CASRGQGASDEQFF. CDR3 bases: TGTGCCAGCAGAGGACAGGGGGCAAGCGATGAGCAGTTCTTC.

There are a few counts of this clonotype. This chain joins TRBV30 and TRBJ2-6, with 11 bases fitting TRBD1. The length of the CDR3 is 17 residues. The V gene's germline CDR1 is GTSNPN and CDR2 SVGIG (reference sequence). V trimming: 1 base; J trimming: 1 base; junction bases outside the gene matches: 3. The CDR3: CAWSGGQGASGANVLTF. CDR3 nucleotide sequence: TGTGCCTGGAGTGGAGGACAGGGGGCTTCTGGGGCCAACGTCCTGACTTTC.

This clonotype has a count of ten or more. Written as DNA, the CDR3 is TGTGCCAGCAGCAAACCAACCGGGACAGGGGCTGGGGCCAACGTCCTGACTTTC. Its protein is CASSKPTGTGAGANVLTF. The chain uses TRBV7-2 and TRBJ2-6; 10 bases line up with TRBD1. This CDR3 region has 18 residues. V gave up 5 bases and J gave up 2 bases; unmatched junction bases: 9. Germline CDR1 SGHTA, CDR2 FQGNSA.

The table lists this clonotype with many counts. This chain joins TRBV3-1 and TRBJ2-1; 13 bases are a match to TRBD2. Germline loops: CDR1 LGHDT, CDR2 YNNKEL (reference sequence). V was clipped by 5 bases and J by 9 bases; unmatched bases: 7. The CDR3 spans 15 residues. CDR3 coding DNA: TGTGCCAGCAGCTCGGGACTAGCGGGATTTGGTGAGCAGTTCTTC. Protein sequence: CASSSGLAGFGEQFF.

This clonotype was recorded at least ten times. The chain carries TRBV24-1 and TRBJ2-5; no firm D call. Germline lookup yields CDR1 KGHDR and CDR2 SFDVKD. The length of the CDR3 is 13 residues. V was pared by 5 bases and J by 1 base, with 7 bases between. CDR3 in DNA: TGTGCCACCAGTGGAGGCAGCCAAGAGACCCAGTACTTC. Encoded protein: CATSGGSQETQYF.

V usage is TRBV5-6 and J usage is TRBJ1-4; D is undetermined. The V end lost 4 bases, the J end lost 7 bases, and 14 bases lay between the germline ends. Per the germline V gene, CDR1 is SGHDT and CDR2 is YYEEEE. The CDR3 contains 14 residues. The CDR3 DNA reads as TGTGCCAGCAGCACCTCTCGGAGGGCTGAAAAACTGTTTTTT. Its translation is CASSTSRRAEKLFF.

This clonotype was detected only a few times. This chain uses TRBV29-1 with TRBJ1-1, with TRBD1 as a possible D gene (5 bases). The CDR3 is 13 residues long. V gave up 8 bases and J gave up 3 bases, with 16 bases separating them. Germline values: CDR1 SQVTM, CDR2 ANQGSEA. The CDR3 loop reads CSYRKQGDTEAFF. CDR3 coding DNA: TGCAGCTACCGAAAGCAGGGTGACACTGAAGCTTTCTTT. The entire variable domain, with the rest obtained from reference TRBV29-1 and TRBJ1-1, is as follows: SAVISQKPSRDICQRGTSLTIQCQVDSQVTMMFWYRQQPGQSLTLIATANQGSEATYESGFVIDKFPISRPNLTFSTLTVSNMSPEDSSIYLCSYRKQGDTEAFFGQGTRLTVV.

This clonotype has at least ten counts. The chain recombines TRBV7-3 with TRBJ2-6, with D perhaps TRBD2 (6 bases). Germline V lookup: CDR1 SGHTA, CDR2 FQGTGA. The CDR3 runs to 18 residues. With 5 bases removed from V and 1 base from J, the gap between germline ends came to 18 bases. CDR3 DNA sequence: TGTGCCAGCAGCAGGACCGGGACTGCCCCGTCTGGGGCCAACGTCCTGACTTTC. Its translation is CASSRTGTAPSGANVLTF.

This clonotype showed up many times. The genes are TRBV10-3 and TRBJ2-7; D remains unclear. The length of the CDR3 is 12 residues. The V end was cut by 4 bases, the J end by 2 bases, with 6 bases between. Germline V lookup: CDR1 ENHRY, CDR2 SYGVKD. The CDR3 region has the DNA TGTGCCATCAGTGTTCAAGCCTACGAGCAGTACTTC. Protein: CAISVQAYEQYF.